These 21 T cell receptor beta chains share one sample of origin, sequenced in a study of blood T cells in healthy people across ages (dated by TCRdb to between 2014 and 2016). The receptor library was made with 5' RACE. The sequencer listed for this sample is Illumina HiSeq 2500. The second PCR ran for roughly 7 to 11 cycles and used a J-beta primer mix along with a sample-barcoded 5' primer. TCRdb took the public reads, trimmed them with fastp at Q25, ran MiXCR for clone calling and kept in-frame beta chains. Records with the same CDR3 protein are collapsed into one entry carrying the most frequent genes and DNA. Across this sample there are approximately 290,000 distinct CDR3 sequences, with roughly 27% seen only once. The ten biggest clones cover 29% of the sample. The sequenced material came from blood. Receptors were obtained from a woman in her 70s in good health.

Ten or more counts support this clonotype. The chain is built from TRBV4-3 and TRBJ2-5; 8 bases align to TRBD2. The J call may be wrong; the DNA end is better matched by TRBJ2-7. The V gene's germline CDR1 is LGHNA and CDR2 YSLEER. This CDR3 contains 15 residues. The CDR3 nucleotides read TGCGCCAGCAGCCAAGATATGAGCGGGAGATACGAGCAGTACTTC. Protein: CASSQDMSGRYEQYF.

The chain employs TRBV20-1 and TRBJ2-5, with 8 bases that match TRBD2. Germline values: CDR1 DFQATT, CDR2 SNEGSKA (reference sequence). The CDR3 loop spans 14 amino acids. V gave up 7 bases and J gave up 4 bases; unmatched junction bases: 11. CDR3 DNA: TGCAGTGGAAGTGTCGGCGGGAGGTCAGAGACCCAGTACTTC. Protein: CSGSVGGRSETQYF.

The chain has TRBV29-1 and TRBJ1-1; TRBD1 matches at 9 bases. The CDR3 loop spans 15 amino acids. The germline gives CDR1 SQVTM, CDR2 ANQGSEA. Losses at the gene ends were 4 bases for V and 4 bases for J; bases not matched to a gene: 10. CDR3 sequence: CSVGTGGGIFTEAFF. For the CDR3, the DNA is TGCAGCGTTGGCACAGGGGGCGGAATATTCACTGAAGCTTTCTTT.

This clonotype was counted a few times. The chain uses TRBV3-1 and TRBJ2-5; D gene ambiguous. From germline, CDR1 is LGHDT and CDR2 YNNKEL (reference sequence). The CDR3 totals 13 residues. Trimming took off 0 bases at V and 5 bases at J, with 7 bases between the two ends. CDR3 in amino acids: CASSQDRLETQYF. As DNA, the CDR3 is TGTGCCAGCAGCCAAGATCGTCTGGAGACCCAGTACTTC.

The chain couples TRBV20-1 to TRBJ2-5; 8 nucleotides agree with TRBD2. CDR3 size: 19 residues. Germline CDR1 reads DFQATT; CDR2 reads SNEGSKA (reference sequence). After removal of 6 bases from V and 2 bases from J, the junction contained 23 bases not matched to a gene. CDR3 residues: CSAPGLGGAGLALQETQYF. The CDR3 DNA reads TGCAGTGCCCCTGGCCTTGGGGGGGCTGGACTAGCCCTACAAGAGACCCAGTACTTC.

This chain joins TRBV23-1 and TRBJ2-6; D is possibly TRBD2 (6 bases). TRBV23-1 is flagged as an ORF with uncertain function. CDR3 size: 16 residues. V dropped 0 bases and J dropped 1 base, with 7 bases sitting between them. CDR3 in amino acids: CASSQSRGSGANVLTF. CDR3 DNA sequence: TGCGCCAGCAGTCAATCGCGGGGATCTGGGGCCAACGTCCTGACTTTC.

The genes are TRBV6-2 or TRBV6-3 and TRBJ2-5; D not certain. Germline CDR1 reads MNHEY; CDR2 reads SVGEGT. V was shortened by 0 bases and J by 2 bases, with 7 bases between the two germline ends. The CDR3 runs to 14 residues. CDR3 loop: CASSYSGGQETQYF. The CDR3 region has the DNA TGTGCCAGCAGTTACTCTGGCGGTCAAGAGACCCAGTACTTC.

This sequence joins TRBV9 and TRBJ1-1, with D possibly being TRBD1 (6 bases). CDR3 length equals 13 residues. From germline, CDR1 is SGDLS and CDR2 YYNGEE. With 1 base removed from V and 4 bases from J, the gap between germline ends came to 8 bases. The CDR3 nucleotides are TGTGCCAGCAGCGTAAGGGGGGGCACTGAAGCTTTCTTT. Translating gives CASSVRGGTEAFF.

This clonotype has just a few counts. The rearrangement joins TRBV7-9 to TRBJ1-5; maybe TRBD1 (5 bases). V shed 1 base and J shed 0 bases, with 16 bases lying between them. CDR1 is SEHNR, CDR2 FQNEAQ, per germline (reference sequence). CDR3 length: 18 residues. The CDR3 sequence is CASSLERGPGYSNQPQHF. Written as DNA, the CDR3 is TGTGCCAGCAGCTTAGAACGGGGCCCAGGCTATAGCAATCAGCCCCAGCATTTT. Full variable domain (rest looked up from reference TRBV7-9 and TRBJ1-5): DTGVSQNPRHKITKRGQNVTFRCDPISEHNRLYWYRQTLGQGPEFLTYFQNEAQLEKSRLLSDRFSAERPKGSFSTLEIQRTEQGDSAMYLCASSLERGPGYSNQPQHFGDGTRLSIL.

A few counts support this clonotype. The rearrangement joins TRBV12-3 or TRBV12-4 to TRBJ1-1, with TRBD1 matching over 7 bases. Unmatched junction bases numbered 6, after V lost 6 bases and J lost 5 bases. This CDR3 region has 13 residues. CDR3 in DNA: TGTGCCAGCAGCTATTGGACAGGAACTGAAGCTTTCTTT. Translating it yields CASSYWTGTEAFF.

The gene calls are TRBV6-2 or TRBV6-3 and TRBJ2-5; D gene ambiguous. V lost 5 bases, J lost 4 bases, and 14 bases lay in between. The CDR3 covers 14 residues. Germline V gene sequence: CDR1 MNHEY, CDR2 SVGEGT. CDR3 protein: CASSPVDLRETQYF. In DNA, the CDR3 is TGTGCCAGCAGTCCGGTGGACCTCAGAGAGACCCAGTACTTC.

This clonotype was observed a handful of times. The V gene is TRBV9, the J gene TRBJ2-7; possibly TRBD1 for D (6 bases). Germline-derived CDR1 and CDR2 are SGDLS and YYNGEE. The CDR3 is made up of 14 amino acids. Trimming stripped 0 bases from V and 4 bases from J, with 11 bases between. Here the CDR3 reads CASSVEDRVYEQYF. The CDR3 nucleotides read TGTGCCAGCAGCGTAGAGGACAGAGTATACGAGCAGTACTTC.

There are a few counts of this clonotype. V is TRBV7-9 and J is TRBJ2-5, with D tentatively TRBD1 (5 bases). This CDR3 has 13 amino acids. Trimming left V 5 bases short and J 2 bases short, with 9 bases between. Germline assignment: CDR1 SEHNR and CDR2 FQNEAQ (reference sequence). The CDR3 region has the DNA TGTGCCAGCAGCCGTCGACAGCAAGAGACCCAGTACTTC. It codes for CASSRRQQETQYF.

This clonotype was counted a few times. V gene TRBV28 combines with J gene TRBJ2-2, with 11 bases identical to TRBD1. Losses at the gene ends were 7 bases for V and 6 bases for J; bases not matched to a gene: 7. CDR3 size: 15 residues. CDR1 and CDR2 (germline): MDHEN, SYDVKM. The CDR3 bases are TGTGCCAGCACCATCGGACAGGGGGCTGCCGGGGAGCTGTTTTTT. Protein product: CASTIGQGAAGELFF.

The CDR3 reads CASSHRDSHNEQFF. CDR3 bases: TGTGCCAGCAGCCATCGGGACAGCCACAATGAGCAGTTCTTC. The chain joins TRBV3-1 to TRBJ2-5, with 7 positions matching TRBD1. The J call may be in error: the DNA end matches TRBJ2-1 better. The V gene's germline CDR1 is LGHDT and CDR2 YNNKEL (reference sequence). The CDR3 has 14 residues.

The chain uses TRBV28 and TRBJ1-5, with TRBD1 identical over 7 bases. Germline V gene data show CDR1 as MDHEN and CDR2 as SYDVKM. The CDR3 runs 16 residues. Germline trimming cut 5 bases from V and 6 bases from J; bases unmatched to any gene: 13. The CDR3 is CASSGGTVALRQPQHF. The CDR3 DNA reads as TGTGCCAGCAGTGGGGGGACAGTGGCCTTGCGTCAGCCCCAGCATTTT.

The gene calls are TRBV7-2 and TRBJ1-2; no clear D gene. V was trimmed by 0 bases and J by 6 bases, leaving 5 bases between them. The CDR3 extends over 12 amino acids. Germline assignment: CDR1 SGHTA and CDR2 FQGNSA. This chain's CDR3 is CASSLAPDGYTF. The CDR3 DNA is TGTGCCAGCAGCTTAGCCCCAGATGGCTACACCTTC.

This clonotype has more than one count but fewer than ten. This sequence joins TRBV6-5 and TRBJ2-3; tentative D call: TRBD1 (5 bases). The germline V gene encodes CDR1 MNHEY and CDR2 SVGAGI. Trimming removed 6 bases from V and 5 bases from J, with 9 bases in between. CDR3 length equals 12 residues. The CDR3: CASSRAQDTQYF. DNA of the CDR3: TGTGCCAGCAGCAGGGCACAAGATACGCAGTATTTT.

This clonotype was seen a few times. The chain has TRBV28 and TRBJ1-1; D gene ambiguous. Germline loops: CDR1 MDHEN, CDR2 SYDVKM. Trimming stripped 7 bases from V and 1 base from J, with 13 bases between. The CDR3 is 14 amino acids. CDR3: CASISSGSNTEAFF. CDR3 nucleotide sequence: TGTGCCAGCATTTCCTCCGGGTCGAACACTGAAGCTTTCTTT.

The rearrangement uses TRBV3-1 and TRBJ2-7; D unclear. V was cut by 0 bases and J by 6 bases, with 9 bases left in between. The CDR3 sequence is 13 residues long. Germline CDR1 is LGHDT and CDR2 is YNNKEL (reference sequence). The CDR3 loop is CASSQDGSLEQYF. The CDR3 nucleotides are TGTGCCAGCAGCCAAGATGGATCCCTCGAGCAGTACTTC.

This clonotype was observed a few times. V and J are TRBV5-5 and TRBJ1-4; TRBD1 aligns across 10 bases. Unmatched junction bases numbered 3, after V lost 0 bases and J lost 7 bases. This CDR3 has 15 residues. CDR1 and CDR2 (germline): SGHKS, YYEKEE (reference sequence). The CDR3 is CASSLGGTGVEKLFF. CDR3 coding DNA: TGTGCCAGCAGCTTGGGAGGGACAGGGGTTGAAAAACTGTTTTTT.